This T cell receptor (beta chain) originates from a study of blood T cell repertoires in COVID-19. Study as a whole: COVID-19 samples collected from the United States, Italy and Spain covered acute and convalescent phases. Sources were T cells, B-cell-depleted T cells, or PBMCs; the material itself was cDNA or gDNA.

The CDR3 sequence is 14 residues long. The germline V gene encodes CDR1 SNHLY and CDR2 FYNNEI. V shed 2 bases and J shed 1 base, with 7 bases lying between them. In the original analysis: Reference gene primer amplification gave nucleated cell count estimates. Libraries were prepared by immunoSEQ multiplex PCR; TCRdb keeps only in-frame clonotypes and omits some of them. V, J and clone size were drawn from that table, and D and trimming were deduced from the DNA. In the table there are 80,000 or so clones, approximately 90% of which are singletons. The clonotype comes from a man in his forties or fifties with acute or convalescent COVID-19. Sequencing used peripheral blood. The V call is TRBV2, the J call TRBJ2-3; D uncertain. DNA of the CDR3: TGTGCCAGCAGTGAACCAACTCGCACAGATACGCAGTATTTT. Protein sequence: CASSEPTRTDTQYF. Variable domain in full (rest from reference TRBV2 and TRBJ2-3): EPEVTQTPSHQVTQMGQEVILRCVPISNHLYFYWYRQILGQKVEFLVSFYNNEISEKSEIFDDQFSVERPDGSNFTLKIRSTKLEDSAMYFCASSEPTRTDTQYFGPGTRLTVL.